This T cell receptor beta chain came from a study of graft-versus-host responses after intestinal transplantation. TCRdb keeps only in-frame clones here, not all; method: immunoSEQ multiplex PCR. The repertoire includes about 110,000 clones, around 94% of them detected once, and about 0.2% sits in the top ten. Study-level results: Those patients showing graft-donor T cell macrochimerism displayed high graft-versus-host to host-versus-graft clonal ratios in allografts.

CDR3 length: 14 residues. Trimming left V 7 bases short and J 2 bases short, with 13 bases between. CDR1 and CDR2 (germline): SNHLY, FYNNEI. Note on this clone: The target antigen is unknown.

The material sequenced was unstimulated CD4+ T cells sorted from spleen or lymph node cells, taken before transplant. The chain is built from TRBV2 and TRBJ2-3; D is possibly TRBD1 (5 bases). The TCR originated in a human donor who was the organ donor for an intestinal transplant. The CDR3 coding sequence is TGTGCCAGCAAGAAAGGGGAAAACACAGATACGCAGTATTTT. This gives the protein CASKKGENTDTQYF.